This is a list of T cell receptor beta chains from one sample in a study of blood T cell repertoires in COVID-19. The table came from immunoSEQ multiplex PCR; TCRdb's copy has only in-frame clones and leaves some out. The table shows about 200,000 clones, with around 87% occurring only once. Sequencing was carried out using peripheral blood. These receptors were obtained from a man between 60 and 75 years old with acute or convalescent COVID-19. The CDR3 runs from the conserved cysteine through the conserved F or W. D genes are given only for firm matches. Some rows have no size entry. The others give once, few or many, or a class for an expanded clone.

clone size: -; V gene: TRBV5-1; D gene: TRBD1; J gene: TRBJ2-7; CDR3 protein: CASSWRGQGLGEQYF; CDR3 DNA: TGCGCCAGCAGCTGGAGGGGACAGGGACTTGGCGAGCAGTACTTC
clone size: many; V gene: TRBV19; D gene: TRBD2; J gene: TRBJ2-3; CDR3 protein: CASSISGGTTDTQYF; CDR3 DNA: TGTGCCAGTAGTATTAGCGGGGGGACCACAGATACGCAGTATTTT
clone size: -; V gene: TRBV25-1; D gene: -; J gene: TRBJ2-7; CDR3 protein: CASSVWGGTGEQYF; CDR3 DNA: TGTGCCAGCAGTGTATGGGGGGGGACAGGCGAGCAGTACTTC
clone size: -; V gene: TRBV14; D gene: -; J gene: TRBJ1-6; CDR3 protein: CASSPRGDGASPLHF; CDR3 DNA: TGTGCCAGCAGCCCCAGGGGCGACGGTGCTTCACCCCTCCACTTT
clone size: once; V gene: TRBV6-6; D gene: TRBD2; J gene: TRBJ2-1; CDR3 protein: CASSYSGGDGEQFF; CDR3 DNA: TGTGCCAGCAGTTACTCGGGGGGGGATGGTGAGCAGTTCTTC
clone size: -; V gene: TRBV4-1; D gene: TRBD2; J gene: TRBJ2-3; CDR3 protein: CASSQNSGTSKASDTQYF; CDR3 DNA: TGCGCCAGCAGCCAAAACTCCGGGACTAGCAAAGCTTCAGATACGCAGTATTTT
clone size: few; V gene: TRBV10-3; D gene: -; J gene: TRBJ2-1; CDR3 protein: CAISLGDNEQFF; CDR3 DNA: TGTGCCATCAGCCTAGGGGACAATGAGCAGTTCTTC
clone size: -; V gene: TRBV7-8; D gene: -; J gene: TRBJ1-3; CDR3 protein: CASSLMGVENTIYF; CDR3 DNA: TGTGCCAGCAGCTTAATGGGAGTGGAAAACACCATATATTTT
clone size: -; V gene: TRBV5-1; D gene: TRBD1; J gene: TRBJ2-7; CDR3 protein: CASSLLGQGTSYEQYF; CDR3 DNA: TGCGCCAGCAGCCTCCTGGGACAGGGAACTTCCTACGAGCAGTACTTC
clone size: -; V gene: TRBV27; D gene: TRBD2; J gene: TRBJ2-3; CDR3 protein: CASSSPLAGGSTDTQYF; CDR3 DNA: TGTGCCAGCAGTTCCCCTCTAGCGGGGGGAAGCACAGATACGCAGTATTTT
clone size: -; V gene: TRBV27; D gene: TRBD1; J gene: TRBJ1-2; CDR3 protein: CASSLYPGTAFDGYTF; CDR3 DNA: TGTGCCAGCAGTTTATACCCGGGGACAGCTTTCGATGGCTACACCTTC
clone size: -; V gene: TRBV7-8; D gene: TRBD1; J gene: TRBJ2-7; CDR3 protein: CASSLLTRGQGGGEQYF; CDR3 DNA: TGTGCCAGCAGCCTTCTAACCCGGGGACAGGGTGGTGGCGAGCAGTACTTC
clone size: -; V gene: TRBV30; D gene: TRBD1; J gene: TRBJ1-3; CDR3 protein: CAWSVTGAGNTIYF; CDR3 DNA: TGTGCCTGGAGTGTGACAGGGGCTGGAAACACCATATATTTT
clone size: -; V gene: TRBV4-1; D gene: -; J gene: TRBJ2-7; CDR3 protein: CASSQATNLGRFSYEQYF; CDR3 DNA: TGCGCCAGCAGCCAAGCGACTAACCTAGGGAGGTTCTCCTACGAGCAGTACTTC
clone size: -; V gene: TRBV7-3; D gene: TRBD2; J gene: TRBJ2-1; CDR3 protein: CASSHTLAGGEQFF; CDR3 DNA: TGTGCCAGCAGCCACACACTAGCGGGGGGCGAGCAGTTCTTC
clone size: -; V gene: TRBV11-3; D gene: TRBD1; J gene: TRBJ1-5; CDR3 protein: CASSLVGTGGGQPQHF; CDR3 DNA: TGTGCCAGCAGCTTAGTAGGGACAGGGGGTGGGCAGCCCCAGCATTTT
clone size: -; V gene: TRBV5-1; D gene: TRBD1; J gene: TRBJ1-2; CDR3 protein: CASSPGQGAYGYTF; CDR3 DNA: TGCGCCAGCAGCCCCGGACAGGGGGCCTATGGCTACACCTTC
clone size: -; V gene: TRBV5-1; D gene: TRBD1; J gene: TRBJ2-7; CDR3 protein: CASSFGGTGVGNEQYF; CDR3 DNA: TGCGCCAGCAGCTTCGGCGGGACAGGGGTGGGCAACGAGCAGTACTTC
clone size: -; V gene: TRBV6-2/TRBV6-3; D gene: TRBD1; J gene: TRBJ2-3; CDR3 protein: CASSSTTGPYTDTQYF; CDR3 DNA: TGTGCCAGCAGCTCCACGACAGGGCCCTACACAGATACGCAGTATTTT
clone size: -; V gene: TRBV6-4; D gene: -; J gene: TRBJ1-5; CDR3 protein: CASSETMGQPQHF; CDR3 DNA: TGTGCCAGCAGTGAGACTATGGGACAGCCCCAGCATTTT
clone size: -; V gene: TRBV11-2; D gene: TRBD2; J gene: TRBJ2-7; CDR3 protein: CASSPGGAYEQYF; CDR3 DNA: TGTGCCAGCAGCCCGGGAGGGGCCTACGAGCAGTACTTC
clone size: -; V gene: TRBV6-2/TRBV6-3; D gene: TRBD2; J gene: TRBJ2-7; CDR3 protein: CASSYVYAGGDTGEQYF; CDR3 DNA: TGTGCCAGCAGTTACGTTTATGCGGGGGGGGACACCGGGGAGCAGTACTTC
clone size: -; V gene: TRBV7-9; D gene: TRBD2; J gene: TRBJ2-3; CDR3 protein: CASSRIAGGRTDTQYF; CDR3 DNA: TGTGCCAGCAGCAGAATAGCGGGGGGGCGCACAGATACGCAGTATTTT
clone size: -; V gene: TRBV28; D gene: -; J gene: TRBJ1-1; CDR3 protein: CASTSGTLTGAFF; CDR3 DNA: TGTGCCAGCACCTCCGGGACACTCACTGGAGCTTTCTTT
clone size: -; V gene: TRBV4-1; D gene: TRBD2; J gene: TRBJ2-7; CDR3 protein: CASSQASARGVEQYF; CDR3 DNA: TGCGCCAGCAGCCAAGCGTCGGCGCGGGGGGTCGAGCAGTACTTC
clone size: -; V gene: TRBV6-2/TRBV6-3; D gene: TRBD2; J gene: TRBJ2-7; CDR3 protein: CASSYVSSGAYEQYF; CDR3 DNA: TGTGCCAGCAGTTACGTGTCTAGCGGGGCCTACGAGCAGTACTTC
clone size: -; V gene: TRBV2; D gene: -; J gene: TRBJ1-1; CDR3 protein: CASSVAGNTEAFF; CDR3 DNA: TGTGCCAGCAGTGTCGCCGGGAACACTGAAGCTTTCTTT
clone size: -; V gene: TRBV5-4; D gene: TRBD1; J gene: TRBJ2-5; CDR3 protein: CASSPAGQGLGETQYF; CDR3 DNA: TGTGCCAGCAGCCCGGCGGGACAGGGTTTGGGAGAGACCCAGTACTTC
clone size: once; V gene: TRBV5-1; D gene: -; J gene: TRBJ2-2; CDR3 protein: CASSLDTNTGELFF; CDR3 DNA: TGCGCCAGCAGCTTGGACACCAACACCGGGGAGCTGTTTTTT
clone size: few; V gene: TRBV2; D gene: -; J gene: TRBJ2-5; CDR3 protein: CASSKGTPKGETQYF; CDR3 DNA: TGTGCCAGCAGTAAAGGGACACCTAAGGGGGAGACCCAGTACTTC
clone size: -; V gene: TRBV4-3; D gene: TRBD1; J gene: TRBJ1-1; CDR3 protein: CASSQGGTANTEAFF; CDR3 DNA: TGCGCCAGCAGCCAAGGGGGGACAGCGAACACTGAAGCTTTCTTT
clone size: -; V gene: TRBV5-1; D gene: -; J gene: TRBJ2-7; CDR3 protein: CASSPIRTTSYEQYF; CDR3 DNA: TGCGCCAGCAGCCCGATCAGGACAACTTCCTACGAGCAGTACTTC
clone size: -; V gene: TRBV28; D gene: TRBD1; J gene: TRBJ2-5; CDR3 protein: CASSLFGTGQETQYF; CDR3 DNA: TGTGCCAGCAGTTTATTTGGGACAGGACAAGAGACCCAGTACTTC
clone size: -; V gene: TRBV11-3; D gene: -; J gene: TRBJ2-7; CDR3 protein: CASSLGSAGSYEQYF; CDR3 DNA: TGTGCCAGCAGCTTAGGTTCCGCCGGGTCCTACGAGCAGTACTTC
clone size: once; V gene: TRBV7-9; D gene: -; J gene: TRBJ1-2; CDR3 protein: CASSHPGQIIGYTF; CDR3 DNA: TGTGCCAGCAGCCACCCAGGACAGATTATTGGCTACACCTTC
clone size: -; V gene: TRBV7-9; D gene: TRBD1; J gene: TRBJ1-1; CDR3 protein: CASSFYRTGGGTEAFF; CDR3 DNA: TGTGCCAGCAGCTTTTACAGAACAGGGGGTGGGACTGAAGCTTTCTTT
clone size: once; V gene: TRBV10-3; D gene: TRBD1; J gene: TRBJ2-1; CDR3 protein: CATEGQGDDNEQFF; CDR3 DNA: TGTGCCACTGAGGGACAGGGGGACGACAATGAGCAGTTCTTC
clone size: -; V gene: TRBV3-1/TRBV3-2; D gene: TRBD1; J gene: TRBJ1-3; CDR3 protein: CASSQLGDRVSGNTIYF; CDR3 DNA: TGTGCCAGCAGCCAACTGGGTGACAGGGTTAGTGGAAACACCATATATTTT
clone size: -; V gene: TRBV18; D gene: -; J gene: TRBJ1-5; CDR3 protein: CASSTTGPNQPQHF; CDR3 DNA: TGTGCCAGCTCTACTACAGGTCCCAATCAGCCCCAGCATTTT
clone size: once; V gene: TRBV24-1; D gene: -; J gene: TRBJ2-2; CDR3 protein: CATSDPGAGELFF; CDR3 DNA: TGTGCCACCAGTGATCCAGGGGCGGGGGAGCTGTTTTTT
clone size: -; V gene: TRBV6-6; D gene: -; J gene: TRBJ1-5; CDR3 protein: CASSYPGGNQPQHF; CDR3 DNA: TGTGCCAGCAGTTACCCAGGGGGCAATCAGCCCCAGCATTTT
clone size: -; V gene: TRBV5-4; D gene: TRBD2; J gene: TRBJ2-1; CDR3 protein: CASSLDLAGGLNEQFF; CDR3 DNA: TGTGCCAGCAGCTTGGATTTAGCGGGGGGGCTGAATGAGCAGTTCTTC
clone size: -; V gene: TRBV6-5; D gene: TRBD1; J gene: TRBJ1-1; CDR3 protein: CASNLRDRVEAFF; CDR3 DNA: TGTGCCAGCAACCTACGGGACAGGGTGGAAGCTTTCTTT
clone size: -; V gene: TRBV2; D gene: TRBD1; J gene: TRBJ2-7; CDR3 protein: CASSVADRETYEQYF; CDR3 DNA: TGTGCCAGCAGTGTCGCGGACAGGGAAACCTACGAGCAGTACTTC
clone size: few; V gene: TRBV19; D gene: TRBD1; J gene: TRBJ1-3; CDR3 protein: CASSIRGQAISGNTIYF; CDR3 DNA: TGTGCCAGTAGCATCCGGGGACAGGCCATCTCTGGAAACACCATATATTTT
clone size: -; V gene: TRBV4-1; D gene: -; J gene: TRBJ1-6; CDR3 protein: CASSQTGNPLALHF; CDR3 DNA: TGCGCCAGCAGCCAAACGGGAAATCCTTTGGCCCTCCACTTT
clone size: -; V gene: TRBV19; D gene: TRBD1; J gene: TRBJ1-1; CDR3 protein: CASSIRGQGVMNTEAFF; CDR3 DNA: TGTGCCAGTAGTATAAGGGGACAGGGGGTGATGAACACTGAAGCTTTCTTT